Listed below are T cell receptor beta chains from one sample, sequenced in a study of blood T cell repertoires in COVID-19. Repertoires were generated with immunoSEQ multiplex PCR, while TCRdb's copy carries only in-frame clones and drops some. The sample includes about 260,000 clones, less than 85% of them seen just once. The sequencing sample was made of peripheral blood. The receptors derive from a man between 60 and 75 years old who had recovered from COVID-19. The CDR3 runs from the conserved cysteine through the conserved F or W.

TRBV29-1 CSVNRDRGVNEQFF
TRBV5-1 CASSLLGGFNEKLFF
TRBV4-1 CASSQEYGGGLGSGANVLTF
TRBV30 CAWSLRSGANVLTF
TRBV5-1 CASSRGAAGPGELFF
TRBV4-1 CASSQERGGDEQYF
TRBV28 CASISQGAQIYGYTF
TRBV19 CASSIALAGSYEQYF
TRBV6-5 CASSYSDSRDQETQYF
TRBV29-1 CSVVQSGRGYEKLFF
TRBV6-5 CASRLQGSPTDTQYF
TRBV27 CASSDTGVNQPQHF
TRBV15 CATSRDQVTNTGELFF
TRBV10-3 CAISGGTDQETQYF
TRBV6-1 CASSEATGTNYGYTF
TRBV28 CASSLSGIYEQYF
TRBV5-1 CASSSRQGVGYEQYF
TRBV19 CASSIDPRPVNTEAFF
TRBV6-4 CASSDRVRDTQYF
TRBV5-5 CASSLGGGGLAPGEQYF
TRBV5-4 CASSRGLDANTGELFF
TRBV12-3/TRBV12-4 CASSFRQDTQYF
TRBV19 CASSINSGGANTGELFF
TRBV3-1/TRBV3-2 CASSQAQGTEAFF
TRBV6-2/TRBV6-3 CASSQIVGSAGNTIYF
TRBV7-9 CASSLDAVYGYTF